This T cell receptor beta chain was obtained from a study of beta chain features in type 1 diabetes. Study background: Examination of sorted cells across all samples involved 98,000,000 or so cells. Study results and caveats: Shorter TCRB CDR3s, moderately but significantly so, were found in Type 1 diabetes patients in all four CD4+ subsets. Sampled from patients, naive, central memory and Treg TCRB repertoires appeared more similar than those sampled from healthy donors.

Cells sorted by CD45RO/CCR7/CD25/CD127/CD95/CD27 comprised CD4+ naive, central memory, regulatory and stem cell-like memory cells. Investigators reverse transcribed all isolated RNA, so they sequenced expressed TCRB transcripts. TCRdb keeps only in-frame clones here, not all; method: immunoSEQ multiplex PCR. The table shows 300,000 to 350,000 clones, with 7% to 9% occurring only once. Turning to this clone: What it binds is not known.

J lost 3 bases, V lost 4 bases, and 6 bases had no gene match. There are 16 residues in the CDR3. CDR1 and CDR2 from the germline V gene are SGHRS and YFSETQ. The chain has TRBV5-1 and TRBJ2-3; TRBD1 matches at 12 bases. The receptor's source is a woman between 18 and 29 years old in good health. The material sequenced was central memory CD4+ T cells from blood. The CDR3, as DNA: TGCGCCAGCAGCAGGGGGACAGGGGGCCGGACAGATACGCAGTATTTT. Translating it yields CASSRGTGGRTDTQYF.